The T cell receptor beta chain described here comes from a study of cytomegalovirus exposure and HLA in healthy donors. General study points: Most of the TCR beta V segments (in an earlier analysis) were productive either about 90% or about 30% of the time. There were fewer than 200 TCR beta chains listed as cytomegalovirus-associated.

Samples came from healthy bone marrow donors. The PCR was carried out with 60 Vbeta primers and 13 Jbeta primers. Profiled with immunoSEQ multiplex PCR; TCRdb holds only in-frame clones, not every one. This table has under 130,000 clones, more than 80% appearing once. On this clone: What it binds is unknown.

With 6 bases clipped from V and 3 bases from J, the junction kept 3 bases outside the gene matches. Germline CDR1 reads MDHEN; CDR2 reads SYDVKM. The CDR3 has 13 amino acids. The J gene is TRBJ1-1, the V gene TRBV28; 8 bases match TRBD1. The sequenced material came from PBMCs. This clonotype was obtained from a man aged 18 to 29 in good health and CMV-seronegative. As DNA, the CDR3 is TGTGCCAGCAGGGACAGGGTAGACACTGAAGCTTTCTTT. Protein: CASRDRVDTEAFF. The whole variable domain, filled in from reference TRBV28 and TRBJ1-1, reads DVKVTQSSRYLVKRTGEKVFLECVQDMDHENMFWYRQDPGLGLRLIYFSYDVKMKEKGDIPEGYSVSREKKERFSLILESASTNQTSMYLCASRDRVDTEAFFGQGTRLTVV.